Listed below are T cell receptor beta chains from one sample, sequenced in a study of T cell responses to AZD1222 COVID-19 vaccine. The data were produced by immunoSEQ multiplex PCR, yet TCRdb's version contains in-frame clones alone and is incomplete. The data contain about 160,000 clones, roughly nine tenths of them singletons. Sequencing used peripheral blood, obtained on day 0 of MenACWY control vaccination. These receptors were taken from an adult in good health. The CDR3 runs from the conserved cysteine through the conserved F or W. The order of the fields is V gene, J gene, D gene, clone size, CDR3 protein, CDR3 DNA. A D gene is named only where the DNA matches it firmly. Clone size is not always given. Where it is, it says once, few, many or a class for expanded clones.

v_call: TRBV5-1; j_call: TRBJ1-5; d_call: -; clone_size: once; cdr3_aa: CASSFDDNQPQHF; cdr3_nt: TGCGCCAGCAGCTTTGACGACAATCAGCCCCAGCATTTT
v_call: TRBV3-1/TRBV3-2; j_call: TRBJ2-7; d_call: -; clone_size: -; cdr3_aa: CASSHVQGISYEQYF; cdr3_nt: TGTGCCAGCAGCCATGTTCAGGGAATCTCCTACGAGCAGTACTTC
v_call: TRBV19; j_call: TRBJ1-1; d_call: TRBD1; clone_size: -; cdr3_aa: CASSIEGTGRGTEAFF; cdr3_nt: TGTGCCAGTAGTATAGAGGGGACAGGGAGAGGTACTGAAGCTTTCTTT
v_call: TRBV6-6; j_call: TRBJ1-2; d_call: -; clone_size: -; cdr3_aa: CASGVTYGYTF; cdr3_nt: TGTGCCAGTGGGGTAACCTATGGCTACACCTTC
v_call: TRBV20-1; j_call: TRBJ2-1; d_call: TRBD2; clone_size: -; cdr3_aa: CSASRTSGTYNEQFF; cdr3_nt: TGCAGTGCTAGTCGTACTAGCGGGACCTACAATGAGCAGTTCTTC
v_call: TRBV12-5; j_call: TRBJ1-1; d_call: TRBD1; clone_size: -; cdr3_aa: CASGLAGTARLVGEAFF; cdr3_nt: TGTGCTAGTGGTTTGGCCGGGACAGCACGCCTAGTAGGTGAAGCTTTCTTT
v_call: TRBV3-1/TRBV3-2; j_call: TRBJ1-2; d_call: -; clone_size: once; cdr3_aa: CASSQDWGRRGYTF; cdr3_nt: TGTGCCAGCAGCCAAGACTGGGGGCGAAGGGGCTACACCTTC
v_call: TRBV6-5; j_call: TRBJ1-3; d_call: TRBD1; clone_size: once; cdr3_aa: CASSPNRQGYTIYF; cdr3_nt: TGTGCCAGCAGTCCGAATAGACAGGGGTACACCATATATTTT
v_call: TRBV9; j_call: TRBJ1-1; d_call: -; clone_size: -; cdr3_aa: CASSPPRRGRAEAFF; cdr3_nt: TGTGCCAGCAGCCCCCCCCGCAGGGGTAGAGCTGAAGCTTTCTTT
v_call: TRBV9; j_call: TRBJ2-2; d_call: -; clone_size: -; cdr3_aa: CASSVFGDFGELFF; cdr3_nt: TGTGCCAGCAGCGTGTTCGGGGACTTCGGGGAGCTGTTTTTT
v_call: TRBV19; j_call: TRBJ2-7; d_call: -; clone_size: -; cdr3_aa: CASSIGTSSYEQYF; cdr3_nt: TGTGCCAGTAGTATAGGAACTAGCTCCTACGAGCAGTACTTC
v_call: TRBV6-6; j_call: TRBJ1-1; d_call: TRBD1; clone_size: -; cdr3_aa: CASREQGIGTEAFF; cdr3_nt: TGTGCCAGCAGAGAACAGGGGATCGGGACCGAAGCTTTCTTT
v_call: TRBV24-1; j_call: TRBJ1-2; d_call: -; clone_size: -; cdr3_aa: CATSDLIGGGYTF; cdr3_nt: TGTGCCACCAGTGATTTGATTGGGGGTGGCTACACCTTC
v_call: TRBV7-2; j_call: TRBJ2-5; d_call: TRBD2; clone_size: -; cdr3_aa: CASSSTEVGLAQYF; cdr3_nt: TGTGCCAGCAGCTCCACAGAGGTGGGACTAGCCCAGTACTTC
v_call: TRBV20-1; j_call: TRBJ1-4; d_call: -; clone_size: -; cdr3_aa: CSASILATNEKLFF; cdr3_nt: TGCAGTGCTAGTATCCTCGCTACTAATGAAAAACTGTTTTTT
v_call: TRBV27; j_call: TRBJ1-2; d_call: -; clone_size: -; cdr3_aa: CASGQQRGYGYTF; cdr3_nt: TGTGCCAGCGGTCAGCAGAGAGGCTATGGCTACACCTTC
v_call: TRBV11-3; j_call: TRBJ2-3; d_call: -; clone_size: -; cdr3_aa: CASSPGVAVLTDTQYF; cdr3_nt: TGTGCCAGCAGCCCAGGGGTAGCGGTACTCACAGATACGCAGTATTTT
v_call: TRBV3-1/TRBV3-2; j_call: TRBJ1-2; d_call: -; clone_size: -; cdr3_aa: CASSQGPQDYGYTF; cdr3_nt: TGTGCCAGCAGCCAAGGTCCCCAGGACTATGGCTACACCTTC
v_call: TRBV7-9; j_call: TRBJ1-4; d_call: -; clone_size: -; cdr3_aa: CASSRSGGRGSEKLFF; cdr3_nt: TGTGCCAGCAGCCGCTCCGGCGGGCGGGGGAGTGAAAAACTGTTTTTT
v_call: TRBV27; j_call: TRBJ1-4; d_call: -; clone_size: once; cdr3_aa: CASSPRGSEKLFF; cdr3_nt: TGTGCCAGTTCACCCCGAGGGAGTGAAAAACTGTTTTTT
v_call: TRBV7-2; j_call: TRBJ2-5; d_call: TRBD2; clone_size: -; cdr3_aa: CASSLALAGARGTQYF; cdr3_nt: TGTGCCAGCAGCTTAGCGCTTGCGGGAGCGCGGGGGACCCAGTACTTC
v_call: TRBV6-5; j_call: TRBJ2-1; d_call: TRBD2; clone_size: -; cdr3_aa: CASSQAGGNNEQFF; cdr3_nt: TGTGCCAGCTCCCAGGCGGGAGGGAACAATGAGCAGTTCTTC
v_call: TRBV27; j_call: TRBJ2-1; d_call: -; clone_size: -; cdr3_aa: CASSPYMKADEQFF; cdr3_nt: TGTGCCAGCAGTCCTTATATGAAAGCCGATGAGCAGTTCTTC
v_call: TRBV12-5; j_call: TRBJ2-2; d_call: TRBD2; clone_size: -; cdr3_aa: CASGLTAGGISGFTGELFF; cdr3_nt: TGTGCTAGTGGTTTGACTGCGGGTGGTATTAGCGGGTTCACCGGGGAGCTGTTTTTT
v_call: TRBV3-1/TRBV3-2; j_call: TRBJ1-6; d_call: TRBD1; clone_size: -; cdr3_aa: CASSHPDRGRFTLHF; cdr3_nt: TGTGCCAGCAGCCACCCAGACAGGGGGAGATTCACCCTCCACTTT
v_call: TRBV9; j_call: TRBJ2-3; d_call: -; clone_size: -; cdr3_aa: CASSVTGVGTDTQYF; cdr3_nt: TGTGCCAGCAGCGTTACGGGGGTAGGCACAGATACGCAGTATTTT
v_call: TRBV3-1/TRBV3-2; j_call: TRBJ1-1; d_call: -; clone_size: -; cdr3_aa: CASSPLGSGNTEAFF; cdr3_nt: TGTGCCAGCAGCCCACTAGGCAGCGGGAACACTGAAGCTTTCTTT
v_call: TRBV6-5; j_call: TRBJ1-1; d_call: -; clone_size: -; cdr3_aa: CASGESRRTEEAFF; cdr3_nt: TGTGCCAGCGGGGAATCGAGACGGACAGAAGAAGCTTTCTTT
v_call: TRBV12-3/TRBV12-4; j_call: TRBJ2-1; d_call: -; clone_size: -; cdr3_aa: CASSLGGHEQFF; cdr3_nt: TGTGCCAGCAGCTTAGGGGGACATGAGCAGTTCTTC
v_call: TRBV28; j_call: TRBJ2-6; d_call: TRBD1; clone_size: -; cdr3_aa: CASSVTGAFLSGANVLTF; cdr3_nt: TGTGCCAGCAGTGTGACAGGGGCATTCCTCTCTGGGGCCAACGTCCTGACTTTC
v_call: TRBV27; j_call: TRBJ1-3; d_call: -; clone_size: -; cdr3_aa: CASSQDPRSGNTIYF; cdr3_nt: TGTGCCAGCAGTCAGGACCCTCGCTCTGGAAACACCATATATTTT
v_call: TRBV27; j_call: TRBJ2-7; d_call: TRBD2; clone_size: -; cdr3_aa: CASSGTSGTYEQYF; cdr3_nt: TGTGCCAGCAGTGGGACTAGCGGGACTTACGAGCAGTACTTC
v_call: TRBV30; j_call: TRBJ2-7; d_call: -; clone_size: once; cdr3_aa: CAWGFKEQYF; cdr3_nt: TGTGCCTGGGGTTTTAAGGAGCAGTACTTC
v_call: TRBV28; j_call: TRBJ1-1; d_call: -; clone_size: once; cdr3_aa: CASSTPTGIAEAFF; cdr3_nt: TGTGCCAGCAGTACCCCTACAGGGATTGCGGAAGCTTTCTTT
v_call: TRBV11-3; j_call: TRBJ2-5; d_call: -; clone_size: once; cdr3_aa: CASSLGQETQYF; cdr3_nt: TGTGCCAGCAGCTTGGGCCAAGAGACCCAGTACTTC
v_call: TRBV13; j_call: TRBJ2-3; d_call: TRBD2; clone_size: -; cdr3_aa: CASSRTSGRQGTDTQYF; cdr3_nt: TGTGCCAGCAGCCGGACTAGCGGGAGACAGGGCACAGATACGCAGTATTTT
v_call: TRBV28; j_call: TRBJ1-3; d_call: TRBD1; clone_size: -; cdr3_aa: CASMPGTASISGNTIYF; cdr3_nt: TGTGCCAGCATGCCCGGGACAGCATCAATCTCTGGAAACACCATATATTTT
v_call: TRBV9; j_call: TRBJ1-2; d_call: -; clone_size: -; cdr3_aa: CASSVLQGGDGYTF; cdr3_nt: TGTGCCAGCAGCGTACTTCAGGGCGGGGACGGCTACACCTTC
v_call: TRBV14; j_call: TRBJ2-3; d_call: -; clone_size: -; cdr3_aa: CASSRFTDTQYF; cdr3_nt: TGTGCCAGCAGCCGTTTCACAGATACGCAGTATTTT
v_call: TRBV9; j_call: TRBJ2-2; d_call: TRBD1; clone_size: once; cdr3_aa: CASRTGYDTGELFF; cdr3_nt: TGTGCCAGCAGGACAGGGTATGACACCGGGGAGCTGTTTTTT
v_call: TRBV28; j_call: TRBJ2-7; d_call: TRBD2; clone_size: -; cdr3_aa: CASIPGTSGSNLYF; cdr3_nt: TGTGCCAGCATCCCCGGGACTAGCGGGAGTAATCTGTACTTC
v_call: TRBV5-1; j_call: TRBJ1-3; d_call: -; clone_size: -; cdr3_aa: CASSLAESTSGNTIYF; cdr3_nt: TGCGCCAGCAGCTTGGCCGAAAGCACCTCTGGAAACACCATATATTTT
v_call: TRBV29-1; j_call: TRBJ2-3; d_call: TRBD1; clone_size: -; cdr3_aa: CSVPQTDRGWADTQYF; cdr3_nt: TGCAGCGTCCCTCAGACGGACAGGGGCTGGGCAGATACGCAGTATTTT
v_call: TRBV7-6; j_call: TRBJ2-1; d_call: TRBD2; clone_size: -; cdr3_aa: CASSLGNLAGGYNEQFF; cdr3_nt: TGTGCCAGCAGCTTAGGAAATCTAGCGGGAGGCTACAATGAGCAGTTCTTC
v_call: TRBV3-1/TRBV3-2; j_call: TRBJ2-7; d_call: -; clone_size: -; cdr3_aa: CASSGAGEEQYF; cdr3_nt: TGTGCCAGCAGCGGGGCCGGGGAAGAGCAGTACTTC
v_call: TRBV5-1; j_call: TRBJ2-7; d_call: TRBD2; clone_size: once; cdr3_aa: CASSFIAGDSYEQYF; cdr3_nt: TGCGCCAGCAGCTTCATAGCGGGAGATTCCTACGAGCAGTACTTC
v_call: TRBV5-6; j_call: TRBJ2-2; d_call: TRBD1; clone_size: -; cdr3_aa: CASSLARGPIGELFF; cdr3_nt: TGTGCCAGCAGCTTGGCCAGGGGGCCTATCGGGGAGCTGTTTTTT
v_call: TRBV9; j_call: TRBJ1-5; d_call: -; clone_size: -; cdr3_aa: CASSVDAGGGNQPQHF; cdr3_nt: TGTGCCAGCAGCGTAGACGCAGGCGGCGGCAATCAGCCCCAGCATTTT
v_call: TRBV6-5; j_call: TRBJ1-5; d_call: -; clone_size: once; cdr3_aa: CASGDQGSGQPQHF; cdr3_nt: TGTGCCAGCGGAGATCAGGGTTCCGGGCAGCCCCAGCATTTT
v_call: TRBV30; j_call: TRBJ2-7; d_call: -; clone_size: -; cdr3_aa: CACSPDSHYEQYF; cdr3_nt: TGTGCCTGTTCCCCTGACAGCCATTACGAGCAGTACTTC
v_call: TRBV14; j_call: TRBJ2-3; d_call: -; clone_size: -; cdr3_aa: CASSQVGSISISDTQYF; cdr3_nt: TGTGCCAGCAGCCAAGTTGGGTCTATTAGTATTTCAGATACGCAGTATTTT
v_call: TRBV30; j_call: TRBJ1-1; d_call: -; clone_size: -; cdr3_aa: CAWMALTGMNTEAFF; cdr3_nt: TGTGCCTGGATGGCCCTCACAGGGATGAACACTGAAGCTTTCTTT
v_call: TRBV7-9; j_call: TRBJ1-2; d_call: TRBD1; clone_size: -; cdr3_aa: CASSLGTGGNYGYTF; cdr3_nt: TGTGCCAGCAGCTTAGGAACAGGGGGGAACTATGGCTACACCTTC